Below, 23 T cell receptor beta chains from the same sample are listed, as sequenced in a study of STAT5B mutations in CD4+ large granular lymphocyte leukemia (dated 2022 in TCRdb). The library was made by the immunoSEQ multiplex PCR assay. TCRdb holds this immuneACCESS table with in-frame rearrangements only. Some clones are missing; in checked studies, unresolved V genes explain under half, and the rest has no known cause. This sample holds some 30,000 clones; around 67% were observed only once. The ten largest clones take up 1.5% to 2% of the sample. Material for sequencing was CD4+ T cells from blood buffy coats. The receptor set was obtained from a human donor in good health.

This chain links TRBV18 with TRBJ2-1; 7 bases are a match to TRBD2. The ends lost 4 bases at V and 7 bases at J; junction bases unmatched: 4. The CDR3 contains 13 residues. The germline CDR1 and CDR2 sequences are KGHSH and LQKENI. For the CDR3, the DNA is TGTGCCAGCTCACGGGGAGGGGCAAATGAGCAGTTCTTC. Translation: CASSRGGANEQFF.

The chain carries TRBV7-8 and TRBJ2-7; D gene unclear. Trimming took 7 bases from V and 2 from J, leaving 12 bases between them. The CDR3 consists of 13 residues. CDR1 is SGHVS and CDR2 is FQNEAQ in the germline V gene. The CDR3 loop reads CASTYLGAYEQYF. DNA of the CDR3: TGTGCCAGCACCTACCTGGGCGCCTACGAGCAGTACTTC. Using reference TRBV7-8 and TRBJ2-7 for the parts outside the CDR3, the full variable domain is GAGVSQSPRYKVAKRGQDVALRCDPISGHVSLFWYQQALGQGPEFLTYFQNEAQLDKSGLPSDRFFAERPEGSVSTLKIQRTQQEDSAVYLCASTYLGAYEQYFGPGTRLTVT.

This clone came up once. The CDR3 DNA reads as TGTGCCAGCAGTGACCTCCCGCACCTCGGGGGATCCGGGGAGCTGTTTTTT. This translates into CASSDLPHLGGSGELFF. V usage is TRBV25-1 and J usage is TRBJ2-2, with D maybe TRBD2 (6 bases). Germline V lookup: CDR1 MGHDK, CDR2 SYGVNS. Between the trimmed V and J ends, which lost 3 bases and 6 bases, there was a span of 20 bases. CDR3 length: 17 residues.

The chain couples TRBV5-1 to TRBJ1-1; maybe TRBD1 (6 bases). This CDR3 has 15 amino acids. The V and J ends lost 3 bases and 5 bases respectively, with 17 bases between them. In germline, CDR1 is SGHRS, CDR2 YFSETQ. CDR3 amino acids: CASSSSQGERTEAFF. The CDR3 nucleotides read TGCGCCAGCAGCTCTTCACAGGGCGAACGGACTGAAGCTTTCTTT. Combining the CDR3 with reference TRBV5-1 and TRBJ1-1 gives the whole variable domain KAGVTQTPRYLIKTRGQQVTLSCSPISGHRSVSWYQQTPGQGLQFLFEYFSETQRNKGNFPGRFSGRQFSNSRSEMNVSTLELGDSALYLCASSSSQGERTEAFFGQGTRLTVV.

On this clone itself: Other DNA variants within this sample encode the same CDR3. The V call is TRBV27, the J call TRBJ2-3; no reliable D call. Germline V lookup: CDR1 MNHEY, CDR2 SMNVEV (reference sequence). This CDR3 has 14 residues. Trimming took 3 bases from V and 0 from J, leaving 7 bases between them. The CDR3 reads CASSLGRSTDTQYF. The DNA for the CDR3 is TGTGCCAGCAGTTTGGGCAGAAGCACAGATACGCAGTATTTT.

Only a few counts were recorded for this clone. The chain uses TRBV25-1 and TRBJ1-3; D call uncertain. Trimming removed 6 bases from V and 0 bases from J, with 6 bases in between. The CDR3 is 13 residues long. Looked up from germline, CDR1 is MGHDK and CDR2 is SYGVNS. CDR3 protein: CASSRISGNTIYF. DNA for the CDR3: TGTGCCAGCAGCCGAATCTCTGGAAACACCATATATTTT.

This chain connects TRBV15 to TRBJ1-4; D gene unclear. Germline lookup yields CDR1 LNHNV and CDR2 YYDKDF (reference sequence). V shed 5 bases and J shed 4 bases, with 14 bases lying between them. This CDR3 spans 15 amino acids. CDR3 protein: CATSADRPFNEKLFF. The CDR3 DNA is TGTGCCACCAGCGCGGACCGACCGTTTAATGAAAAACTGTTTTTT.

This clone was counted between two and nine times. The chain recombines TRBV7-9 with TRBJ2-3; the match to TRBD1 covers 7 bases. Germline V lookup: CDR1 SEHNR, CDR2 FQNEAQ (reference sequence). This CDR3 has 16 residues. Trimming cost V 8 bases and J 2 bases; bases outside gene matches: 13. CDR3 sequence reads: CASPEYPGQITDTQYF. The CDR3 nucleotides are TGTGCCAGCCCCGAATACCCGGGACAGATCACAGATACGCAGTATTTT.

Only a few counts were recorded for this clone. The CDR3 DNA reads TGTGCCAGCAGTCCCGGACAGGGGGTCACTGAAGCTTTCTTT. Encoded protein: CASSPGQGVTEAFF. The chain carries TRBV2 and TRBJ1-1, with 10 bases that match TRBD1. This CDR3 has 14 amino acids. Germline V gene lookup returns CDR1 SNHLY and CDR2 FYNNEI. V dropped 5 bases and J dropped 4; count of bases not matched to a gene: 4.

The chain links TRBV5-1 to TRBJ2-1, with D possibly matching TRBD2 (5 bases). The CDR3 is made up of 16 amino acids. The germline V gene encodes CDR1 SGHRS and CDR2 YFSETQ. V lost 5 bases and J lost 7, with 22 bases in between. The CDR3 protein is CASRAVLGSAPNEQFF. The DNA of the CDR3 is TGCGCCAGCAGGGCGGTTCTTGGTAGCGCCCCGAATGAGCAGTTCTTC.

The V call is TRBV7-6, the J call TRBJ1-1; unclear D gene. Germline V lookup: CDR1 SGHVS, CDR2 FNYEAQ. CDR3 length: 14 amino acids. Trimming cost V 1 base and J 1 base, with 7 bases left between them. The CDR3 nucleotides are TGTGCCAGCAGCTTAGTTGGCACGAACACTGAAGCTTTCTTT. This translates into CASSLVGTNTEAFF.

This clone has more than one count but fewer than ten. The chain employs TRBV6-5 and TRBJ1-4; 7 bases line up with TRBD1. Germline V gene lookup returns CDR1 MNHEY and CDR2 SVGAGI. Trimming removed 6 bases from V and 0 bases from J; junction bases left unmatched: 4. CDR3 length: 15 amino acids. CDR3 sequence (DNA): TGTGCCAGCAGACGGACAGGCCCAACTAATGAAAAACTGTTTTTT. It codes for CASRRTGPTNEKLFF.

The chain links TRBV9 to TRBJ2-7; 7 bases fit TRBD2. Germline V gene sequence: CDR1 SGDLS, CDR2 YYNGEE. The V gene end was trimmed by 3 bases and the J gene end by 2 bases; junction bases not matched to a gene: 11. CDR3 length: 16 residues. The CDR3 DNA reads TGTGCCAGCAGCGGTTCAAAGCGGGGCGGTCCCTACGAGCAGTACTTC. It codes for CASSGSKRGGPYEQYF.

This clone was detected once. The chain links TRBV5-6 to TRBJ2-3; 9 bases line up with TRBD1. With V trimmed by 0 bases and J by 3 bases, 5 bases remained unmatched. Germline values: CDR1 SGHDT, CDR2 YYEEEE. CDR3 size: 16 residues. This CDR3 reads CASSLVPGQGTDTQYF. The CDR3 DNA follows: TGTGCCAGCAGCTTGGTTCCGGGACAGGGAACAGATACGCAGTATTTT.

This clone was picked up a small number of times. V gene TRBV7-7 combines with J gene TRBJ2-5, with TRBD1 identical over 11 bases. Germline V gene sequence: CDR1 SSHAT, CDR2 FNYEAQ (reference sequence). This CDR3 contains 17 residues. The junction had 6 bases not matched to a gene; V was cut back by 1 base and J by 2 bases. The CDR3 protein is CASSLGRGTGGQETQYF. As DNA, the CDR3 is TGTGCCAGCAGCTTAGGGAGGGGGACAGGGGGTCAAGAGACCCAGTACTTC.

The chain couples TRBV7-6 to TRBJ1-5; maybe TRBD1 (5 bases). The CDR3 runs to 14 residues. The V end was cut by 5 bases, the J end by 4 bases, with 12 bases between. Germline V gene lookup returns CDR1 SGHVS and CDR2 FNYEAQ. CDR3 coding DNA: TGTGCCAGCAGCCCCATGGGGGGGAATCAGCCCCAGCATTTT. Protein: CASSPMGGNQPQHF. The full variable domain, in which reference TRBV7-6 and TRBJ1-5 provide the parts outside the CDR3, is GAGVSQSPRYKVTKRGQDVALRCDPISGHVSLYWYRQALGQGPEFLTYFNYEAQQDKSGLPNDRFSAERPEGSISTLTIQRTEQRDSAMYRCASSPMGGNQPQHFGDGTRLSIL.

The V gene is TRBV6-5, the J gene TRBJ2-1; TRBD1 agrees at 10 bases. V trimming: 2 bases; J trimming: 6 bases; junction bases outside the gene matches: 4. CDR1 is MNHEY, CDR2 SVGAGI, per germline. CDR3 size: 15 residues. CDR3: CASSYAGTGVNEQFF. The CDR3 DNA follows: TGTGCCAGCAGTTACGCCGGGACAGGGGTCAATGAGCAGTTCTTC.

The V gene is TRBV12-5, the J gene TRBJ2-1; 8 bases align to TRBD1. The CDR3 runs to 16 residues. J lost 4 bases, V lost 6 bases, and 11 bases had no gene match. CDR1 is LGHNT, CDR2 FRNRAP, per germline. CDR3 coding DNA: TGTGCTAGTGGCTCCCGGACAGGGCTTGGGTACAATGAGCAGTTCTTC. This codes for CASGSRTGLGYNEQFF.

The J gene is TRBJ1-5, the V gene TRBV6-1; D uncertain. Germline CDR1 MNHNS, CDR2 SASEGT. This CDR3 spans 15 amino acids. Trimming stripped 0 bases from V and 6 bases from J, with 12 bases between. The CDR3 protein is CASSEARAGVQPQHF. The CDR3 coding sequence is TGTGCCAGCAGTGAAGCAAGGGCCGGGGTTCAGCCCCAGCATTTT.

The chain is built from TRBV7-3 and TRBJ2-1; TRBD2 agrees at 10 bases. The CDR3 is 15 residues long. CDR1 and CDR2 from the germline V gene are SGHTA and FQGTGA. With 2 bases clipped from V and 5 bases from J, the junction kept 3 bases outside the gene matches. CDR3 in amino acids: CASSLQLAGNNEQFF. The CDR3 DNA reads TGTGCCAGCAGCTTACAACTAGCGGGGAACAATGAGCAGTTCTTC.

This CDR3 is CASSPGNSRNIQYF. The CDR3, as DNA: TGTGCCAGCAGTCCAGGGAATTCTAGAAACATTCAGTACTTC. The chain combines TRBV7-9 with TRBJ2-4; D perhaps matches TRBD1 (5 bases). The germline CDR1 and CDR2 sequences are SEHNR and FQNEAQ (reference sequence). The CDR3 is 14 residues long. V was cut by 6 bases and J by 6 bases, with 15 bases left in between.

The chain is built from TRBV7-2 and TRBJ1-2; 7 bases agree with TRBD1. Germline V lookup: CDR1 SGHTA, CDR2 FQGNSA. The CDR3 consists of 16 residues. Germline trimming cut 3 bases from V and 4 bases from J; bases unmatched to any gene: 11. The chain's CDR3 is CASSFTQGPSGYGYTF. The CDR3 DNA follows: TGTGCCAGCAGCTTCACACAGGGGCCGTCGGGCTATGGCTACACCTTC.

This clone showed up just a few times. The same CDR3 is also encoded by other DNA sequences in this sample. The J gene is TRBJ2-5, the V gene TRBV5-4, with D unclear. The V end was cut by 3 bases, the J end by 1 base, with 1 base between. CDR1 SGHNT and CDR2 YYREEE come from the germline V gene (reference sequence). This CDR3 contains 11 residues. The chain's CDR3 is CASSSQETQYF. DNA for the CDR3: TGTGCCAGCAGCTCCCAAGAGACCCAGTACTTC.